A selection of T cell receptor beta chains follows, all from one sample in a study of shared T cell receptors in the human thymus. The method was immunoSEQ multiplex PCR; TCRdb's version includes in-frame clones alone and lacks a portion of them. The sample includes 640,000 or so clones, around 87% seen only once; the top ten take roughly 0.0087%. These records were also assigned to another study, of human thymus T cells.

The source material was thymocytes. The origin of the receptors is a boy under two years old with a congenital heart defect. Both conserved end residues are part of each CDR3. D genes are given only for firm matches. Size values are once, few and many counts, or a class for expanded clones, and some rows have none.

J,V,size,D,DNA,CDR3
TRBJ2-1,TRBV30,.,TRBD2,TGTGCCTGGAACCGTCCTAGCGGGGGGGGGCAGTTCTTC,CAWNRPSGGGQFF
TRBJ2-5,TRBV27,.,TRBD1,TGTGCCAGCAGTATAAAGATCAGGGGGCGAGAGACCCAGTACTTC,CASSIKIRGRETQYF
TRBJ1-2,TRBV2,.,TRBD1,TGTGCCAGCAGTCCTAGACAGGGGTATGGCTATGGCTACACCTTC,CASSPRQGYGYGYTF
TRBJ2-5,TRBV27,.,.,TGTGCCAGCATAAGGGGGGAGACCCAGTACTTC,CASIRGETQYF
TRBJ2-1,TRBV19,.,.,TGTGCCAGTAGTATTCAGGGGACGTACAATGAGCAGTTCTTC,CASSIQGTYNEQFF
TRBJ2-2,TRBV19,.,TRBD1,TGTGCCAGTAACCCTTCCGGGACAGGGGCCGGGGAGCTGTTTTTT,CASNPSGTGAGELFF
TRBJ2-5,TRBV5-1,.,.,TGCGCCAGCAGCTTCACAGGCCAAGAGACCCAGTACTTC,CASSFTGQETQYF
TRBJ2-7,TRBV10-3,.,.,TGTGCCATCAGCCATTTCGGGGGAGTTCGGTACGAGCAGTACTTC,CAISHFGGVRYEQYF
TRBJ2-7,TRBV14,.,TRBD1,TGTGCCAGCAGCACCACCGGACAGGGCGGAGAGCAGTACTTC,CASSTTGQGGEQYF
TRBJ1-1,TRBV28,.,TRBD1,TGTGCCAGCAGTAGTCCTCGGGACAGGGGGAACACTGAAGCTTTCTTT,CASSSPRDRGNTEAFF
TRBJ2-5,TRBV28,.,.,TGTGCCAGCAGTTTTCTTAGGGGAGGAGGTGAGACCCAGTACTTC,CASSFLRGGGETQYF
TRBJ2-3,TRBV4-1,.,.,TGCGCCAGCAGCCAAGATGGGATTGCAGTCGGGGAACCTAGCACAGATACGCAGTATTTT,CASSQDGIAVGEPSTDTQYF
TRBJ1-2,TRBV5-4,.,.,TGTGCCAGCAGCTTTAGCCACCGGCAGATTAACTATGGCTACACCTTC,CASSFSHRQINYGYTF
TRBJ2-7,TRBV5-1,.,TRBD1,TGCGCCAGCAGCTTGGGGGACAGGGGCTCCTACGAGCAGTACTTC,CASSLGDRGSYEQYF
TRBJ2-3,TRBV2,few,TRBD2,TGTGCCAGCAGTAGCGGGGGGTCATACACAGATACGCAGTATTTT,CASSSGGSYTDTQYF
TRBJ2-5,TRBV7-8,.,.,TGTGCCAGCAGCCAGGGAGGCCTCAAAGAGACCCAGTACTTC,CASSQGGLKETQYF
TRBJ1-2,TRBV4-1,.,TRBD1,TGCGCCAGCAGCCAAGCTCCGGGACAGGGGGCGACGGGCTACACCTTC,CASSQAPGQGATGYTF
TRBJ2-5,TRBV7-2,.,.,TGTGCCAGCAGCCCAGACGGCCCACTCAAAGGGGAAGAGACCCAGTACTTC,CASSPDGPLKGEETQYF
TRBJ2-1,TRBV5-1,.,TRBD1,TGCGCCAGCAGCTTGGACCTGCCGGGGACAGGGTCCTACAATGAGCAGTTCTTC,CASSLDLPGTGSYNEQFF
TRBJ2-3,TRBV6-6,.,.,TGTGCCAGCACCGACGATCTAGTTTGGTCAGATACGCAGTATTTT,CASTDDLVWSDTQYF